This TCR beta chain was sequenced for a study of blood T cell repertoires in COVID-19. In the study overall: PBMCs, B-cell-depleted T cells, or T cells provided the cDNA or gDNA that made up the material.

In the original workflow: Reference gene primer amplification gave estimated nucleated cell counts. Libraries were prepared by immunoSEQ multiplex PCR; TCRdb keeps only in-frame clonotypes and omits some of them. For V, J and clone size, that table is used; D and trimming come from the DNA. The sample consists of under 150,000 clones, around 86% of them appearing once. CDR1 and CDR2 from the germline V gene are MGHDK and SYGVNS. The CDR3 is 15 residues long. V lost 2 bases, J lost 3 bases, and 13 bases lay in between. Material: peripheral blood. This sequence was found in a man in his forties with active or convalescent COVID-19. The chain has TRBV25-1 and TRBJ1-1, with D tentatively TRBD1 (5 bases). The DNA for the CDR3 is TGTGCCAGCAGTGAAACCAGGGTCAGGGACACTGAAGCTTTCTTT. It specifies CASSETRVRDTEAFF.